This TCR beta chain originates from a study of OX40 agonist ivuxolimab in advanced cancers. Looking at the study overall: Having had anti-PD-1, anti-PD-L1 or anti-CTLA-4 therapy before was allowed, and around 39% had some. Study-wide points: There were also nonresponders showing low normalized T-cell clonal expansion. Mean expanded clone counts were higher in CD8+ than CD4+ T cells. Low clonal expansion, among the lowest seen, marked partial responders at 0.1-3.0 mg/kg.

CDR1 and CDR2 (germline): MDHEN, SYDVKM. The CDR3 covers 15 residues. Germline trimming cut 6 bases from V and 0 bases from J; bases unmatched to any gene: 6. Assay used: immunoSEQ multiplex PCR; TCRdb lists only in-frame clones, some missing. The top ten clones hold more than 9.5% of a sample with around 60,000 clones, under 95% of them seen once. With regard to this clone: The antigen is undetermined.

The chain is built from TRBV28 and TRBJ2-7; 9 bases align to TRBD1. Sequences were derived from CD4+ or CD8+ T cells sorted from blood, sampled in a trial of the OX40 agonist ivuxolimab. This clonotype originated in an adult with an advanced solid tumor such as melanoma, head and neck, liver or kidney cancer. CDR3 DNA: TGTGCCAGCAGCCGAGACAGGGGGAGCTCCTACGAGCAGTACTTC. Protein: CASSRDRGSSYEQYF.